This section outlines one T cell receptor beta chain sequence together with its context. The antigen is not known. From germline, CDR1 is LNHDA and CDR2 SQIVND (reference sequence). This CDR3 has 17 residues. V was clipped by 6 bases and J by 0 bases; unmatched bases: 13. The whole isolated RNA underwent reverse transcription, so sequencing captured expressed TCRB transcripts. Only in-frame clones appear in the TCRdb table, and some are missing; sequencing was by immunoSEQ multiplex PCR. The data show some 290,000 clones, about 24% seen once. This specimen comes from a study of beta chain features in type 1 diabetes. Overall study results and limits: Within each of all four CD4+ subsets, Type 1 diabetes patients had TCRB CDR3s that were moderately but significantly shorter.

The chain combines TRBV19 with TRBJ1-1; TRBD1 matches at 7 bases. The sequence was collected from a woman aged 25-40 years with type 1 diabetes. The sequenced sample was naive CD4+ T cells from blood. The CDR3 reads CASRRKRDRFMNTEAFF. The CDR3, as DNA: TGTGCCAGTAGACGAAAAAGGGACAGATTTATGAACACTGAAGCTTTCTTT.